These 10 T cell receptor beta chains were sequenced from one sample in a study of T cell responses to AZD1222 COVID-19 vaccine. Only in-frame clones appear in the TCRdb table, and some are missing; sequencing was by immunoSEQ multiplex PCR. The sample has about 130,000 clones; roughly 93% are singletons. This sample comprised peripheral blood, obtained 28 days after the second AZD1222 dose. These receptor sequences come from an adult who received the AZD1222 COVID-19 vaccine.

The chain links TRBV2 to TRBJ1-5; possible D gene TRBD1, 6 bases. V lost 6 bases and J 1 base, leaving 13 bases between the germline ends. CDR1 SNHLY and CDR2 FYNNEI come from the germline V gene. CDR3 length: 15 residues. CDR3 region: CASSTGWLSNQPQHF. Here the CDR3 DNA reads TGTGCCAGCAGCACAGGGTGGTTAAGCAATCAGCCCCAGCATTTT.

The J gene is TRBJ2-3, the V gene TRBV9; 10 bases are shared with TRBD2. Germline values: CDR1 SGDLS, CDR2 YYNGEE. J lost 6 bases, V lost 3 bases, and 4 bases had no gene match. The CDR3 is 14 amino acids. The CDR3 sequence: CASSASGRVDTQYF. CDR3 bases: TGTGCCAGCAGCGCGAGCGGGAGGGTGGATACGCAGTATTTT.

The genes are TRBV12-2 and TRBJ1-2. TRBV12-2 is annotated as a pseudogene. The CDR3 is made up of 16 amino acids. The CDR3 DNA is TGTGCAAGTCGCTTAGCCTCGGGGGGAGTGGCATATGGCTACACCTTC. It specifies CASRLASGGVAYGYTF.

The V gene is TRBV10-3, the J gene TRBJ2-1; no firm D call. V gave up 4 bases and J gave up 0 bases, with 13 bases separating them. CDR3 length: 16 residues. In germline, CDR1 is ENHRY, CDR2 SYGVKD. For the CDR3, the DNA is TGTGCCATCAGTGTCGTCCTACCTTCCTCCTACAATGAGCAGTTCTTC. It codes for CAISVVLPSSYNEQFF.

This clone was picked up one time. The chain couples TRBV5-4 to TRBJ1-1; 9 bases line up with TRBD1. Germline V lookup: CDR1 SGHNT, CDR2 YYREEE (reference sequence). There are 15 residues in the CDR3. V shed 3 bases and J 1 base; nucleotides not matched to a gene: 4. The CDR3 reads CASSSRGQGNTEAFF. The CDR3 DNA reads TGTGCCAGCAGCTCTCGGGGACAGGGGAACACTGAAGCTTTCTTT.

This clone was seen once. The chain combines TRBV10-3 with TRBJ2-7; 8 positions agree with TRBD1. The V gene end was trimmed by 3 bases and the J gene end by 5 bases; junction bases not matched to a gene: 18. In germline, CDR1 is ENHRY, CDR2 SYGVKD. This CDR3 region has 18 residues. CDR3 residues: CAISDGTGGTWAEHEQYF. Written as DNA, the CDR3 is TGTGCCATCAGTGATGGTACAGGGGGAACGTGGGCCGAGCACGAGCAGTACTTC.

This clone showed up just once. The rearrangement uses TRBV18 and TRBJ2-3; 8 positions agree with TRBD2. Germline V gene lookup returns CDR1 KGHSH and CDR2 LQKENI. This CDR3 comprises 14 residues. J gave up 10 bases and V 3 bases, and 9 bases lay outside the gene matches. CDR3 residues: CASSPEPSGSAQYF. The CDR3 DNA sequence: TGTGCCAGCTCACCGGAGCCGAGCGGGAGCGCGCAGTATTTT.

V usage is TRBV27 and J usage is TRBJ2-7; TRBD1 might be the D (6 bases). V shed 5 bases and J shed 4 bases, with 18 bases lying between them. The CDR3 consists of 15 residues. The germline gives CDR1 MNHEY, CDR2 SMNVEV (reference sequence). CDR3 in amino acids: CASSPGARGVYEQYF. The CDR3 region has the DNA TGTGCCAGCAGTCCTGGGGCCAGGGGAGTGTACGAGCAGTACTTC.

The V and J genes are TRBV2 and TRBJ2-7; 9 bases map to TRBD1. V dropped 8 bases and J dropped 4; count of bases not matched to a gene: 9. CDR1 and CDR2 (germline): SNHLY, FYNNEI. CDR3 length: 14 amino acids. CDR3 sequence reads: CASSEQGAVYEQYF. CDR3 DNA sequence: TGTGCCAGCTCGGAACAGGGGGCGGTGTACGAGCAGTACTTC.

J is TRBJ2-1 and V is TRBV4-1, with 11 positions matching TRBD2. This CDR3 region has 16 residues. The V segment lost 2 bases and the J segment 9 bases; nucleotides outside the gene matches: 9. Germline assignment: CDR1 MGHRA and CDR2 YSYEKL. CDR3 residues: CASSQSIAGGPLEQFF. Written as DNA, the CDR3 is TGCGCCAGCAGCCAATCCATAGCGGGAGGGCCACTTGAGCAGTTCTTC.